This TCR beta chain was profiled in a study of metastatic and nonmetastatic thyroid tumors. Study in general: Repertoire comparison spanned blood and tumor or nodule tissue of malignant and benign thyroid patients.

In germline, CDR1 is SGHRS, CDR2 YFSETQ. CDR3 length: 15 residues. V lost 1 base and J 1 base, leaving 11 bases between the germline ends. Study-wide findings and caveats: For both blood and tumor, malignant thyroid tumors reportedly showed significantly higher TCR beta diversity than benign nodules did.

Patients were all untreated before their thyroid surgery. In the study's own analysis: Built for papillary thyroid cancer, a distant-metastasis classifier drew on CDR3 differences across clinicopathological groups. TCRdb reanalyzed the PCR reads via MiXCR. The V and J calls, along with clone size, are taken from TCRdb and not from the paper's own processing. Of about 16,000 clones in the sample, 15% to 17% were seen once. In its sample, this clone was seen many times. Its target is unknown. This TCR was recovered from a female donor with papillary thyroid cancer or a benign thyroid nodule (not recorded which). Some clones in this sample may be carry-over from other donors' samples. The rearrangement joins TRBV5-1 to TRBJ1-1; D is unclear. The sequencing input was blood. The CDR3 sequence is CASSLFGTANTEAFF. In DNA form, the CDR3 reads TGCGCCAGCAGCTTGTTTGGCACAGCGAACACTGAAGCTTTCTTT.